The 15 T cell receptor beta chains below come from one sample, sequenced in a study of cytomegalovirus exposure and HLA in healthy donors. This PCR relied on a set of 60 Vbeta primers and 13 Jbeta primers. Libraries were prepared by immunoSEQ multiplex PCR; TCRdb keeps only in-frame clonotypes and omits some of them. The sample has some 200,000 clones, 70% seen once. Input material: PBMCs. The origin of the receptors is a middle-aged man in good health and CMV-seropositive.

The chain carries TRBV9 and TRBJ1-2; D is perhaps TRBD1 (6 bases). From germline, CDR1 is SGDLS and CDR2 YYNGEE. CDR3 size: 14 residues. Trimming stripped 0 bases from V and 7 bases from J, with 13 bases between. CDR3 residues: CASSVADSTFGYTF. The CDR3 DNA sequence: TGTGCCAGCAGCGTAGCGGACAGTACGTTTGGCTACACCTTC.

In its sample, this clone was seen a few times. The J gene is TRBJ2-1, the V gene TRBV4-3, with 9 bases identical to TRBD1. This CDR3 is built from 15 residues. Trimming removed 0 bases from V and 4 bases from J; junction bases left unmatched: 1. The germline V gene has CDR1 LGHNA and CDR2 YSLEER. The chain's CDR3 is CASSQETGGYNEQFF. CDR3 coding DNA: TGCGCCAGCAGCCAAGAGACAGGGGGATACAATGAGCAGTTCTTC.

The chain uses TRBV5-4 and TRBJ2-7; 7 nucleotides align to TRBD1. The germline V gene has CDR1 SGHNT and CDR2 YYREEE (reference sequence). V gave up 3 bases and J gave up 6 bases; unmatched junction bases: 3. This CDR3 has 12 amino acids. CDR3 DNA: TGTGCCAGCAGCTGGGACAGTAGCGAGCAGTACTTC. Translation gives CASSWDSSEQYF.

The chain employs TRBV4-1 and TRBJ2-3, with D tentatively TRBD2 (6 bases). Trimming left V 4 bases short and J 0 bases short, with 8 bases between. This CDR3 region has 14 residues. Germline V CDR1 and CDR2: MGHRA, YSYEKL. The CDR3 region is CASSRTTSTDTQYF. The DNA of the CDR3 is TGCGCCAGCAGCCGGACTACAAGCACAGATACGCAGTATTTT.

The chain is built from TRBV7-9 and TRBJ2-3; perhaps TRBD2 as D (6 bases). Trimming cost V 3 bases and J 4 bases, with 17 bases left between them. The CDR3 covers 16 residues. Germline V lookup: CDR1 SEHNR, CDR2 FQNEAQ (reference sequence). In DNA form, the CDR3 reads TGTGCCAGCAGCTTCCCTATCGGCGGGGTCCCAGATACGCAGTATTTT. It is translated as CASSFPIGGVPDTQYF.

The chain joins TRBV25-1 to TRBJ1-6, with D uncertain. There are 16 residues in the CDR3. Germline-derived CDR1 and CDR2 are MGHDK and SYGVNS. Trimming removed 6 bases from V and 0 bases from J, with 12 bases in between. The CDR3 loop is CASRGGKSSYNSPLHF. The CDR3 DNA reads TGTGCCAGCAGGGGAGGGAAAAGCTCCTATAATTCACCCCTCCACTTT.

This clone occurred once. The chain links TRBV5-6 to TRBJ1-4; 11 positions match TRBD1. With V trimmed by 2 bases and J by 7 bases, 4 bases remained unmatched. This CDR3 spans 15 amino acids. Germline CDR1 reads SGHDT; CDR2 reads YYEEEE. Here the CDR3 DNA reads TGTGCCAGCAGCTTTGGGACAGGGGGAGGTGAAAAACTGTTTTTT. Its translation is CASSFGTGGGEKLFF.

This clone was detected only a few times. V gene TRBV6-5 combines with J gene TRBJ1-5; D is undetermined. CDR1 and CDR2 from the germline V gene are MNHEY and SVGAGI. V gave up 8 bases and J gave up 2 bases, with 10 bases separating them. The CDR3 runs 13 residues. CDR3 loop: CASRPSGNQPQHF. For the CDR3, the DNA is TGTGCCAGCCGGCCTAGCGGCAATCAGCCCCAGCATTTT.

This CDR3 reads CSVEGAGRDTQYF. Written as DNA, the CDR3 is TGCAGCGTTGAGGGAGCGGGAAGGGATACGCAGTATTTT. The chain recombines TRBV29-1 with TRBJ2-3, with 7 bases that match TRBD2. The CDR3 sequence is 13 residues long. Germline CDR1 SQVTM, CDR2 ANQGSEA. The trim removed 3 bases at V and 6 bases at J, leaving 6 bases unmatched.

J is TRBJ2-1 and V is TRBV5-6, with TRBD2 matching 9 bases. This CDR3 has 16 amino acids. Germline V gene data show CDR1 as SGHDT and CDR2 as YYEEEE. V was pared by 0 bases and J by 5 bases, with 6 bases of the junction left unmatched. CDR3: CASSLGGLALNNEQFF. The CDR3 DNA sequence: TGTGCCAGCAGCTTGGGGGGACTAGCTCTAAACAATGAGCAGTTCTTC.

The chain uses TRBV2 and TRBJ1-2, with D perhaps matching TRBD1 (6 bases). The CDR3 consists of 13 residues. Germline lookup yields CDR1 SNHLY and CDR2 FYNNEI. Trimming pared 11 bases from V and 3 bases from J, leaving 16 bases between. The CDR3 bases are TGTGCCCCCAGTAAGGGGGAAGACTATGGCTACACCTTC. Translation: CAPSKGEDYGYTF.

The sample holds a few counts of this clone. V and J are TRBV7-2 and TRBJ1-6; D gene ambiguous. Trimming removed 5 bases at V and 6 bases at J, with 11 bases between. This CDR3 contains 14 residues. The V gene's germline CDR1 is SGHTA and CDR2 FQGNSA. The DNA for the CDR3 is TGTGCCAGCAGCCCTGCGGGAGGTAATTCACCCCTCCACTTT. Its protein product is CASSPAGGNSPLHF.

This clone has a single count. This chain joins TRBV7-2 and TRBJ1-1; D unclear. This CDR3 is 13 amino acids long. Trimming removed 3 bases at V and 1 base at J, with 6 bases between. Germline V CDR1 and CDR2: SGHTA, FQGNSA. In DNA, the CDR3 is TGTGCCAGCAGCTTCTCCCCGAACACTGAAGCTTTCTTT. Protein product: CASSFSPNTEAFF.

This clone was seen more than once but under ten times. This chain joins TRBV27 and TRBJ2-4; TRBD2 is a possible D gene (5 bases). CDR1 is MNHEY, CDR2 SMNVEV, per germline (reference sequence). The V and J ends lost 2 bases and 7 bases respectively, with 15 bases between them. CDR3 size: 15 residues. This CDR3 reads CASSLIPRSGNIQYF. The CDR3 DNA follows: TGTGCCAGCAGTTTAATCCCACGGTCGGGGAACATTCAGTACTTC.

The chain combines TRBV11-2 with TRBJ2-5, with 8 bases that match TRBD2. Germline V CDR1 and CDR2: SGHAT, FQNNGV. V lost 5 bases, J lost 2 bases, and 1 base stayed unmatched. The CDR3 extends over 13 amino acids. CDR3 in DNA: TGTGCCAGCAGCCGCGGGGGGCAAGAGACCCAGTACTTC. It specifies CASSRGGQETQYF.